Sequencing of this TCR beta chain was carried out in a study of beta chain features in type 1 diabetes. Study-level information: Cell yields, age and gender were similar between patients and healthy donors.

Findings of the study overall: Patients' naive, central memory and regulatory TCRB repertoires appeared more alike than those of healthy donors. There were fewer insertions and more deletions at the VDJ junctions of type 1 diabetes patients.

This clone was found a few times. What it binds is unknown. Sequencing targeted expressed TCRB transcripts, as all isolated RNA had been reverse transcribed. The assay was immunoSEQ multiplex PCR, and TCRdb's table has in-frame clones only and misses some. The repertoire has about 350,000 clones, 20% of them found once; the top ten carry approximately 0.046%. The CDR3 is 16 residues long. Trimming cost V 5 bases and J 7 bases; bases outside gene matches: 11. Germline V lookup: CDR1 SGHTA, CDR2 FQGTGA. On average, the one heparinised blood draw given by each donor was roughly 100 mL. The sequence derives from a woman in her late teens or twenties in good health. Sequencing used naive CD4+ T cells from blood. V usage is TRBV7-3 and J usage is TRBJ2-1, with 10 nucleotides matching TRBD2. Here the CDR3 DNA reads TGTGCCAGCAGCCCCCAAGGGTTTAGCGGGGGGAATGAGCAGTTCTTC. It encodes CASSPQGFSGGNEQFF.